This TCR beta chain emerged from a study of blood T cell repertoires in COVID-19. Overall study: The United States, Italy and Spain were the sources of the acute and convalescent COVID-19 samples.

Patients of the Seattle cohort, enrolled during active infection, were followed longitudinally. Trimming at V came to 6 bases and at J to 6 bases, leaving 14 bases not matched to a gene. This CDR3 has 15 residues. Germline V CDR1 and CDR2: KGHSH, LQKENI. Clones were sequenced by immunoSEQ multiplex PCR, and TCRdb holds only the in-frame ones, with some missing. Of under 200,000 clones in the sample, around 84% are singletons; the top ten hold less than 3%. V usage is TRBV18 and J usage is TRBJ2-7, with 7 nucleotides matching TRBD1. Sequences were obtained from peripheral blood. This TCR derives from a woman of 80 years or more with COVID-19, enrolled during active disease. The CDR3 DNA is TGTGCCAGCTCCCTTCAACCGGGACAGTTGGCCGAGCAGTACTTC. It codes for CASSLQPGQLAEQYF.